These 27 T cell receptor beta chains share one sample of origin, sequenced in a study of regulatory T cells in long-lasting Graves disease. Time point meaning: persistent/refractory GD, antithyroid drugs over 5 years with positive TRAb. PBMC RNA served as the TCR library source. Building the TCR beta libraries relied on iRepertoire HTBI primers, and CDR3 regions underwent Arm-PCR. MiXCR, run by TCRdb on the multiplex PCR reads, gives a single entry per CDR3 protein. Here the sample spans 430,000 or so distinct CDR3 sequences, around 20% being singletons. The sequencing used peripheral blood mononuclear cells (PBMCs), collected when the disease was refractory, from a patient treated with antithyroid drugs. Receptor source: a female donor with Graves disease.

The V call is TRBV20-1, the J call TRBJ2-7; 11 nucleotides line up with TRBD2. Per the germline V gene, CDR1 is DFQATT and CDR2 is SNEGSKA (reference sequence). The CDR3 is made up of 14 amino acids. V dropped 6 bases and J dropped 0; count of bases not matched to a gene: 4. The CDR3 DNA follows: TGCAGTGCCGCGGGACTAGCGGACTCCTACGAGCAGTACTTC. Its protein is CSAAGLADSYEQYF.

CDR3 sequence reads: CASSPVPVGTEAFF. Here the CDR3 DNA reads TGTGCCAGCAGTCCCGTTCCCGTCGGCACTGAAGCTTTCTTT. This sequence joins TRBV7-2 and TRBJ1-1; no reliable D call. Trimming removed 6 bases at V and 4 bases at J, with 15 bases between. CDR1 and CDR2 from the germline V gene are SGHTA and FQGNSA. This CDR3 is built from 14 residues.

This clonotype was counted many times. This chain connects TRBV12-3 or TRBV12-4 to TRBJ1-1; TRBD1 matches at 7 bases. The CDR3 covers 16 residues. V lost 6 bases to trimming and J lost 1 base; unmatched junction nucleotides: 11. Written as DNA, the CDR3 is TGTGCCAGCAGCTCACCACAGGGGACTAGGAACACTGAAGCTTTCTTT. Protein sequence: CASSSPQGTRNTEAFF.

This clonotype was seen at least ten times. This rearrangement joins TRBV28 to TRBJ1-1; 8 bases are shared with TRBD1. The CDR3 sequence is 16 residues long. Germline V gene sequence: CDR1 MDHEN, CDR2 SYDVKM. The ends lost 3 bases at V and 6 bases at J; junction bases unmatched: 12. The CDR3 spells CASSFHLTGEVPEAFF. In nucleotides, the CDR3 is TGTGCCAGCAGTTTCCACTTGACAGGGGAGGTCCCTGAAGCTTTCTTT.

The chain has TRBV30 and TRBJ2-5; 8 positions match TRBD1. From germline, CDR1 is GTSNPN and CDR2 SVGIG (reference sequence). This CDR3 is built from 12 residues. V shed 4 bases, J shed 6 bases, and the junction held 4 bases outside the gene matches. In DNA, the CDR3 is TGTGCCTGGACAGGGGGCGGGAAGACCCAGTACTTC. Protein sequence: CAWTGGGKTQYF.

This clonotype was seen repeatedly, ten times or more. The gene calls are TRBV13 and TRBJ1-1; D is unresolved. Germline CDR1 is PRHDT and CDR2 is FYEKMQ (reference sequence). The CDR3 covers 12 residues. The V and J ends lost 6 bases and 8 bases respectively, with 13 bases between them. This chain's CDR3 is CASRNTGNEAFF. Written as DNA, the CDR3 is TGTGCCAGCAGGAATACTGGGAACGAAGCTTTCTTT.

This clonotype showed up many times. The genes are TRBV12-3 or TRBV12-4 and TRBJ1-1; D remains ambiguous. This CDR3 comprises 14 residues. Trimming removed 5 bases from V and 7 bases from J, with 17 bases in between. CDR3 loop: CASSARTLMIEAFF. CDR3 nucleotides: TGTGCCAGCAGTGCTAGGACCCTGATGATTGAAGCTTTCTTT.

The chain recombines TRBV6-2 or TRBV6-3 with TRBJ1-5; TRBD1 is a possible D gene (5 bases). This CDR3 contains 16 residues. Germline assignment: CDR1 MNHEY and CDR2 SVGEGT. Trimming removed 8 bases from V and 5 bases from J, with 22 bases in between. CDR3 amino acids: CASGTSGTDFDQPQHF. The CDR3 nucleotides are TGTGCCAGCGGTACTTCCGGGACGGACTTCGATCAGCCCCAGCATTTT.

This clonotype was observed many times. The chain links TRBV28 to TRBJ2-7; the D gene could be TRBD1 or TRBD2 (5 bases each). With 0 bases removed from V and 3 bases from J, the gap between germline ends came to 9 bases. This CDR3 is 14 amino acids long. The germline V gene has CDR1 MDHEN and CDR2 SYDVKM. DNA of the CDR3: TGTGCCAGCAGTTTATGGGGGGACGGCTACGAGCAGTACTTC. Encoded protein: CASSLWGDGYEQYF.

The CDR3 loop is CASSAGASSYEQYF. The CDR3 DNA reads TGCGCCAGCAGCGCAGGGGCAAGCTCCTACGAGCAGTACTTC. This chain links TRBV5-1 with TRBJ2-7; the D gene is possibly TRBD1 (6 bases). Trimming took off 4 bases at V and 0 bases at J, with 11 bases between the two ends. The CDR3 has 14 amino acids. CDR1 and CDR2 (germline): SGHRS, YFSETQ.

This clonotype was observed many times. The chain links TRBV28 to TRBJ2-7; TRBD2 matches at 15 bases. This CDR3 is 16 amino acids long. The germline V gene encodes CDR1 MDHEN and CDR2 SYDVKM. The V gene end was trimmed by 7 bases and the J gene end by 2 bases; junction bases not matched to a gene: 6. The CDR3 here is CASTGGLAGGAYEQYF. DNA of the CDR3: TGTGCCAGCACAGGGGGACTAGCGGGAGGTGCCTACGAGCAGTACTTC.

The chain joins TRBV6-1 to TRBJ2-3; 8 bases map to TRBD2. Germline assignment: CDR1 MNHNS and CDR2 SASEGT. The CDR3 spans 16 residues. Trimming took 6 bases from V and 2 from J; bases not matched to a gene: 10. This CDR3 is CASSTSRGRPTDTQYF. DNA for the CDR3: TGTGCCAGCAGCACTAGTCGCGGGAGGCCCACAGATACGCAGTATTTT.

This clonotype was observed many times. The V call is TRBV10-3, the J call TRBJ2-7, with TRBD2 matching 9 bases. Germline V gives CDR1 ENHRY, CDR2 SYGVKD. The CDR3 extends over 14 amino acids. The ends lost 4 bases at V and 5 bases at J; junction bases unmatched: 6. This CDR3 is CAISAVAGDHEQYF. CDR3 sequence (DNA): TGTGCCATCAGTGCCGTAGCGGGAGACCACGAGCAGTACTTC.

This clonotype was found a few times. V and J are TRBV7-2 and TRBJ2-1, with D perhaps being TRBD1 or TRBD2 (5 bases each). Germline CDR1 is SGHTA and CDR2 is FQGNSA. This CDR3 is built from 15 residues. The V gene lost 2 bases and the J gene lost 2 bases, with 10 bases spanning the gap. The CDR3 DNA reads as TGTGCCAGCAGCTTAAGCCGGGACCCCTACAATGAGCAGTTCTTC. Its protein product is CASSLSRDPYNEQFF.

This clonotype appeared a few times. The chain carries TRBV28 and TRBJ2-3, with D tentatively TRBD2 (7 bases). Germline assignment: CDR1 MDHEN and CDR2 SYDVKM. The V and J ends lost 3 bases and 0 bases respectively, with 13 bases between them. The CDR3 has 16 amino acids. CDR3 in DNA: TGTGCCAGCAGTTTTGCCGAGGGGGGGAGCACAGATACGCAGTATTTT. Encoded protein: CASSFAEGGSTDTQYF.

Notes on this clonotype: A much larger clonotype is one base distant, so this may be a read error. The V call is TRBV27, the J call TRBJ1-6, with D uncertain. This CDR3 is built from 13 residues. The V and J ends lost 2 bases and 7 bases respectively, with 6 bases between them. Germline V gives CDR1 MNHEY, CDR2 SMNVEV (reference sequence). The CDR3 DNA reads TGTGCCAGCAGTTTAAGGCGGAATTCACCCCTCCACTTT. Its protein is CASSLRRNSPLHF.

This clonotype has at least ten counts. V and J are TRBV2 and TRBJ1-2; no clear D. Germline CDR1 and CDR2: SNHLY and FYNNEI. The V end was cut by 11 bases, the J end by 1 base, with 11 bases between. This CDR3 comprises 12 residues. CDR3 nucleotide sequence: TGTGCCTCTCTAGGAAATAACTATGGCTACACCTTC. It yields the protein CASLGNNYGYTF.

Ten or more counts support this clonotype. The chain links TRBV10-1 to TRBJ1-1; tentatively, D is TRBD1 (5 bases). Trimming removed 0 bases from V and 11 bases from J, with 13 bases in between. The CDR3 sequence is 13 residues long. CDR1 is WNHNN and CDR2 is SYGVQD in the germline V gene (reference sequence). The CDR3 spells CASSESGPRDAFF. For the CDR3, the DNA is TGCGCCAGCAGTGAGTCGGGCCCCAGGGACGCTTTCTTT.

This clonotype was detected a few times. The rearrangement joins TRBV12-3 or TRBV12-4 to TRBJ1-3, with D possibly being TRBD1 (6 bases). The CDR3 extends over 16 amino acids. V lost 5 bases, J lost 0 bases, and 14 bases lay in between. The DNA of the CDR3 is TGTGCCAGCAGTCCCCCAAGAGGGGGCTCTGGAAACACCATATATTTT. Amino acids: CASSPPRGGSGNTIYF.

This clonotype has ten or more counts. The rearrangement uses TRBV2 and TRBJ2-5; perhaps TRBD2 as D (6 bases). Trimming took 7 bases from V and 7 from J, leaving 22 bases between them. Germline V lookup: CDR1 SNHLY, CDR2 FYNNEI. There are 15 residues in the CDR3. CDR3 sequence (DNA): TGTGCCAGCAAGGGGTTGTTAGCGGAAACGGGGACCCAGTACTTC. As protein: CASKGLLAETGTQYF. The full variable domain, with the rest looked up from reference TRBV2 and TRBJ2-5, is EPEVTQTPSHQVTQMGQEVILRCVPISNHLYFYWYRQILGQKVEFLVSFYNNEISEKSEIFDDQFSVERPDGSNFTLKIRSTKLEDSAMYFCASKGLLAETGTQYFGPGTRLLVL.

In its sample, this clonotype was seen a few times. CDR3 sequence (DNA): TGTGCCAGCAGTTTAAGTTATGGGACTAGCGGGATCGAGCAGTTCTTC. It translates to CASSLSYGTSGIEQFF. The chain has TRBV12-3 or TRBV12-4 and TRBJ2-1; TRBD2 aligns across 13 bases. V shed 2 bases and J 10 bases; nucleotides not matched to a gene: 8. The CDR3 sequence is 16 residues long.

Ten or more counts support this clonotype. The gene calls are TRBV28 and TRBJ1-4; the D gene is possibly TRBD1 (6 bases). CDR1 is MDHEN, CDR2 SYDVKM, per germline. This CDR3 is built from 17 residues. The ends were cut back, 5 bases at V and 1 base at J, with 17 bases in the middle. CDR3 protein: CASSPLGGSGTNEKLFF. Here the CDR3 DNA reads TGTGCCAGCAGTCCCTTAGGGGGGAGCGGAACTAATGAAAAACTGTTTTTT.

This clonotype came up many times. The rearrangement links TRBV28 to TRBJ1-1; D is perhaps TRBD1 (6 bases). The CDR3 totals 15 residues. The V gene's germline CDR1 is MDHEN and CDR2 SYDVKM. Trimming left V 4 bases short and J 2 bases short, with 14 bases between. CDR3 amino acids: CASSSPTGTNTEAFF. CDR3 coding DNA: TGTGCCAGCAGTTCCCCGACAGGTACAAACACTGAAGCTTTCTTT.

This clonotype was seen a few times. J is TRBJ2-5 and V is TRBV7-9; weak D call: TRBD2 (5 bases). The germline V and J ends were trimmed by 5 bases and 2 bases, with 12 bases remaining between them. Germline V gene sequence: CDR1 SEHNR, CDR2 FQNEAQ (reference sequence). The CDR3 has 14 amino acids. The DNA of the CDR3 is TGTGCCAGCAGCCCTAAGGGAGTTCAAGAGACCCAGTACTTC. This translates into CASSPKGVQETQYF.

This chain links TRBV20-1 with TRBJ2-2; TRBD2 matches at 8 bases. This CDR3 has 13 residues. Germline loops: CDR1 DFQATT, CDR2 SNEGSKA (reference sequence). V lost 3 bases and J lost 5; bases outside the gene matches: 2. This chain's CDR3 is CSASASGTGELFF. DNA for the CDR3: TGCAGTGCTAGCGCTAGCGGGACCGGGGAGCTGTTTTTT.

The chain is built from TRBV12-3 or TRBV12-4 and TRBJ2-1; TRBD2 matches 8 bases. The CDR3 runs to 15 residues. V was pared by 6 bases and J by 6 bases, with 10 bases of the junction left unmatched. CDR3 bases: TGTGCCAGCAGCTCGCCGGGACTAGTGATCAATGAGCAGTTCTTC. Translating it yields CASSSPGLVINEQFF.

In regard to this clonotype: A read error is possible here, since a much larger clone lies one base away. CDR3 DNA: TGCGCCAGCAGCTCGGACAGGAGCGAGACCCAGTACTTC. Translated, it gives CASSSDRSETQYF. The gene calls are TRBV5-1 and TRBJ2-5, with 7 bases aligning to TRBD1. This CDR3 has 13 amino acids. The germline V gene encodes CDR1 SGHRS and CDR2 YFSETQ. V trimming: 3 bases; J trimming: 5 bases; junction bases outside the gene matches: 4.